This T cell receptor beta chain was retrieved from a study of blood T cell repertoires in COVID-19. Study-wide context: Samples came from the United States, Italy and Spain, spanning acute and convalescent COVID-19. PBMCs, B-cell-depleted T cells, or T cells were the source of the cDNA or gDNA that made up the material.

The V gene lost 2 bases and the J gene lost 6 bases, with 17 bases spanning the gap. Germline V gene lookup returns CDR1 MDHEN and CDR2 SYDVKM. The CDR3 is 15 amino acids. In the original workflow: Cell counts per sample came from amplifying reference gene primers. The repertoire was sequenced with immunoSEQ multiplex PCR; TCRdb's copy has only in-frame clones and lacks some. From that table come the V and J calls and clone size; the DNA was used to work out D and trimming. Of more than 65,000 clones in the sample, 65% to 80% were seen once. The receptor was isolated from an elderly woman with active or convalescent COVID-19. J is TRBJ2-7 and V is TRBV28; TRBD2 might be the D (6 bases). Sequenced sample: peripheral blood. The CDR3 coding sequence is TGTGCCAGCAGTTTAGGAGGGGCAAGGATCGGCGAGCAGTACTTC. Protein sequence: CASSLGGARIGEQYF. Drawing the rest from reference TRBV28 and TRBJ2-7, the complete variable domain is DVKVTQSSRYLVKRTGEKVFLECVQDMDHENMFWYRQDPGLGLRLIYFSYDVKMKEKGDIPEGYSVSREKKERFSLILESASTNQTSMYLCASSLGGARIGEQYFGPGTRLTVT.